The clone carrying this TCR beta chain was counted ten times or more. Antigen: not known. Documented time point: newly diagnosed GD, antithyroid drugs for less than 3 months. PBMCs provided the RNA from which the TCR library was made. This sample is part of a study of regulatory T cells in long-lasting Graves disease. The study's findings and limits: The number of shared public clonotypes was higher in persistent patients (2,741) than new patients (966). Favoring TRBV28, TRBJ1-2 and TRBJ2-5 was a feature seen in persistent disease.

The CDR3 is 12 residues long. V lost 2 bases and J 0 bases, leaving 3 bases between the germline ends. Per germline, CDR1 GTSNPN and CDR2 SVGIG (reference sequence). Both iRepertoire HTBI primers and Arm-PCR of CDR3 regions were used to build the TCR beta libraries. In TCRdb, the multiplex PCR reads were re-called with MiXCR into one record per CDR3 protein. This sample has a few hundred thousand distinct CDR3 sequences, with roughly 17% found just once. These same records also appear under a second study, on T cells in Graves' hyperthyroidism and ophthalmopathy. That investigation notes: Investigators excluded patients with uncontrolled infection, other autoimmune disease, pregnancy or lactation. The TCR CDR3 was amplified in a first-round RT-PCR using the HTBI primer set.

The rearrangement uses TRBV30 and TRBJ2-3; D uncertain. The clonotype comes from a woman between 18 and 29 years old with Graves disease. The starting material was peripheral blood mononuclear cells (PBMCs), obtained at new diagnosis, from a patient treated with antithyroid drugs. This chain's CDR3 is CAWSRSTDTQYF. The CDR3 nucleotides read TGTGCCTGGAGTCGGAGCACAGATACGCAGTATTTT.